The clone carrying this T cell receptor (beta chain) showed up just a few times. This record comes from a study of response to subunit inactivated influenza vaccine. Looked up from germline, CDR1 is SGHVS and CDR2 is FQNEAQ. With 4 bases clipped from V and 12 bases from J, the junction kept 9 bases outside the gene matches. CDR3 length equals 12 residues. TCRdb reprocessed the RT-PCR reads with MiXCR, giving one entry per CDR3 protein. This sample carries a few hundred thousand distinct CDR3 sequences, about 11% of them seen once, and the ten largest clones take 11%. These data also featured in a second study, about T cells expressing NK-cell markers. That source adds: In generating TCR beta cDNA, 5'RACE template switching with UMIs was used. Sorted CD3+CD56+NKG2C+, CD3+CD56+NKG2C- and CD3+CD56-NKG2C+ T cells supplied TCR beta repertoires. Sequencing covered eight donors, seven HCMV-seropositive and one seronegative. Dominant NKG2C+ clonotypes in a handful of donors made up about 1.0-8% of CD8+ T cells. Once again these clonotypes came out on top in the CD3+CD56-NKG2C+ fraction of several donors.

The rearrangement joins TRBV7-8 to TRBJ2-7; 7 bases line up with TRBD1. The TCR comes from a man in his forties or fifties who received an inactivated influenza vaccine. The source material was PBMCs from blood, sampled on the day of vaccination. The CDR3 nucleotides read TGTGCCAGCAGCTCGACAGGGCAGCTCGCGTACTTC. Its protein product is CASSSTGQLAYF.